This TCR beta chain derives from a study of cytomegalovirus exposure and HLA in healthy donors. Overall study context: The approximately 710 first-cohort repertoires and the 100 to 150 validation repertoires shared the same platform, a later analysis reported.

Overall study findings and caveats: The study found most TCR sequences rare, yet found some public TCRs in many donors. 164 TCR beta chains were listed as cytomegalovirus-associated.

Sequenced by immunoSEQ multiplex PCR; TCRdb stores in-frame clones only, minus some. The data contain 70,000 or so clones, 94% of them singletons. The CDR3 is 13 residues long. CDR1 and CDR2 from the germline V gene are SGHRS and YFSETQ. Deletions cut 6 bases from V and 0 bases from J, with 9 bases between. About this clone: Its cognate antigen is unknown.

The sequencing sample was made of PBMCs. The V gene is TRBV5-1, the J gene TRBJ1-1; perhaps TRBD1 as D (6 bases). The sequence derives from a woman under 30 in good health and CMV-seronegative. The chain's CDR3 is CASKRDMNTEAFF. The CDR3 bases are TGCGCCAGCAAAAGGGACATGAACACTGAAGCTTTCTTT.